Below, 20 T cell receptor beta chains from the same sample are listed, as sequenced in a study of blood T cell dynamics during melanoma immunotherapy. As for time point: week 3, after first cycle of checkpoint inhibitor. Data came from immunoSEQ multiplex PCR; TCRdb stores just in-frame clones and leaves some out. This sample yields 5,600 or so clones, of which 80% are seen a single time; about 30% belongs to the top ten. The material sequenced was blood, taken from a patient treated with checkpoint blockade. The source is a human donor with melanoma.

The J gene is TRBJ1-5, the V gene TRBV5-8; D is uncertain. V dropped 0 bases and J dropped 5 bases, with 9 bases sitting between them. CDR1 and CDR2 from the germline V gene are SGHTS and YDEGEE. The CDR3 consists of 14 residues. In DNA form, the CDR3 reads TGTGCCAGCAGCTTGGAGGCAGCAGATCAGCCCCAGCATTTT. Translation gives CASSLEAADQPQHF.

This clone was detected only a few times. The genes are TRBV5-6 and TRBJ2-3; no reliable D call. The CDR3 consists of 14 residues. V lost 0 bases and J 3 bases, leaving 8 bases between the germline ends. Germline V CDR1 and CDR2: SGHDT, YYEEEE. The CDR3: CASSLDGLTDTQYF. The CDR3 region has the DNA TGTGCCAGCAGCTTGGACGGGCTTACAGATACGCAGTATTTT.

This clone came up a few times. This chain connects TRBV30 to TRBJ2-7; 9 bases match TRBD2. The CDR3 contains 15 residues. Germline V gene data show CDR1 as GTSNPN and CDR2 as SVGIG (reference sequence). Trimming removed 1 base from V and 1 base from J; junction bases left unmatched: 5. CDR3 sequence: CAWSEAGGGSYEQYF. CDR3 nucleotide sequence: TGTGCCTGGAGTGAGGCGGGAGGGGGGTCCTACGAGCAGTACTTC.

This chain links TRBV5-4 with TRBJ2-1; D not certain. Germline V lookup: CDR1 SGHNT, CDR2 YYREEE (reference sequence). V lost 1 base and J lost 3, with 2 bases in between. CDR3 length: 12 amino acids. CDR3 DNA: TGTGCCAGCAGCTTGAACTACAATGAGCAGTTCTTC. Translated: CASSLNYNEQFF.

The V call is TRBV19, the J call TRBJ1-1, with a weak D call TRBD1 (6 bases). The V end lost 7 bases, the J end lost 4 bases, and 16 bases lay between the germline ends. CDR3 length: 14 residues. CDR1 and CDR2 from the germline V gene are LNHDA and SQIVND (reference sequence). CDR3 loop: CASIFGGEATEAFF. In nucleotides, the CDR3 is TGTGCCAGTATCTTCGGGGGCGAAGCCACTGAAGCTTTCTTT.

V usage is TRBV5-5 and J usage is TRBJ1-2; 7 nucleotides line up with TRBD1. The CDR3 sequence is 14 residues long. V dropped 4 bases and J dropped 5; count of bases not matched to a gene: 8. The V gene's germline CDR1 is SGHKS and CDR2 YYEKEE (reference sequence). Here the CDR3 reads CASSIDRVSYGYTF. The CDR3 DNA is TGTGCCAGCAGCATCGACAGGGTTTCGTATGGCTACACCTTC.

This clone was seen only a few times. The chain recombines TRBV19 with TRBJ1-1; unclear D gene. The CDR3 is 11 amino acids. The V end was cut by 7 bases, the J end by 4 bases, with 7 bases between. The germline V gene has CDR1 LNHDA and CDR2 SQIVND (reference sequence). This CDR3 reads CASISSTEAFF. For the CDR3, the DNA is TGTGCCAGTATTAGTAGCACTGAAGCTTTCTTT.

The chain is built from TRBV5-1 and TRBJ2-7; 8 bases align to TRBD2. Germline V gene lookup returns CDR1 SGHRS and CDR2 YFSETQ. V shed 4 bases and J 0 bases; nucleotides not matched to a gene: 3. The CDR3 covers 14 residues. The CDR3 DNA sequence: TGCGCCAGCAGCACCAGCGGGAGCTCCTACGAGCAGTACTTC. This codes for CASSTSGSSYEQYF.

The chain employs TRBV7-8 and TRBJ1-1; D is possibly TRBD1 (5 bases). The V end was cut by 2 bases, the J end by 5 bases, with 15 bases between. Germline V gene lookup returns CDR1 SGHVS and CDR2 FQNEAQ. The CDR3 sequence is 15 residues long. CDR3 sequence reads: CASSLPSGRRTEAFF. Written as DNA, the CDR3 is TGTGCCAGCAGCTTACCCTCGGGACGACGGACTGAAGCTTTCTTT.

V and J are TRBV27 and TRBJ2-2; perhaps TRBD2 as D (6 bases). The CDR3 runs 15 residues. CDR1 is MNHEY and CDR2 is SMNVEV in the germline V gene (reference sequence). Trimming removed 2 bases at V and 6 bases at J, with 13 bases between. The CDR3 spells CASSLVSGGSGELFF. The CDR3 DNA sequence: TGTGCCAGCAGTTTAGTATCTGGGGGGTCCGGGGAGCTGTTTTTT.

In nucleotides, the CDR3 is TGTGCCTGGAAGGGACAGGGGAGTGCCGGGGAGCTGTTTTTT. It is translated as CAWKGQGSAGELFF. The chain couples TRBV30 to TRBJ2-2; 10 nucleotides line up with TRBD1. The germline gives CDR1 GTSNPN, CDR2 SVGIG (reference sequence). V lost 4 bases and J lost 6; bases outside the gene matches: 5. The CDR3 runs 14 residues.

The V and J genes are TRBV2 and TRBJ1-3; 9 nucleotides align to TRBD1. The ends lost 6 bases at V and 0 bases at J; junction bases unmatched: 3. This CDR3 region has 15 residues. Germline values: CDR1 SNHLY, CDR2 FYNNEI. The CDR3 DNA reads TGTGCCAGCAGGACGACAGGGGGCTCTGGAAACACCATATATTTT. Amino acid sequence: CASRTTGGSGNTIYF.

The genes are TRBV5-1 and TRBJ2-1; no clear D. The germline V gene has CDR1 SGHRS and CDR2 YFSETQ. This CDR3 has 14 residues. The germline V and J ends were trimmed by 0 bases and 8 bases, with 12 bases remaining between them. CDR3 DNA sequence: TGCGCCAGCAGCTTGGAGGGTAGCCGGGATGAGCAGTTCTTC. Translation gives CASSLEGSRDEQFF.

This clone is a singleton in its sample. The rearrangement links TRBV19 to TRBJ2-1; 7 positions agree with TRBD2. The CDR3 covers 15 residues. Germline-derived CDR1 and CDR2 are LNHDA and SQIVND (reference sequence). Trimming removed 3 bases from V and 4 bases from J; junction bases left unmatched: 6. The DNA of the CDR3 is TGTGCCAGTAGTATGAAGGGCGGGGGTTACAATGAGCAGTTCTTC. It encodes CASSMKGGGYNEQFF.

V and J are TRBV5-1 and TRBJ1-6; D is unclear. The CDR3 sequence is 17 residues long. V was clipped by 0 bases and J by 6 bases, with 16 bases between them. The germline CDR1 and CDR2 sequences are SGHRS and YFSETQ. DNA of the CDR3: TGCGCCAGCAGCTTGGATATAATGGGGTCTACTAATTCACCCCTCCACTTT. This translates into CASSLDIMGSTNSPLHF. The full variable domain, its missing parts supplied by reference TRBV5-1 and TRBJ1-6, is KAGVTQTPRYLIKTRGQQVTLSCSPISGHRSVSWYQQTPGQGLQFLFEYFSETQRNKGNFPGRFSGRQFSNSRSEMNVSTLELGDSALYLCASSLDIMGSTNSPLHFGNGTRLTVT.

The rearrangement links TRBV10-2 to TRBJ2-3, with 11 nucleotides matching TRBD2. The CDR3 loop spans 17 amino acids. V dropped 0 bases and J dropped 2; count of bases not matched to a gene: 4. The germline V gene encodes CDR1 WSHSY and CDR2 SAAADI. DNA for the CDR3: TGCGCCAGCAGTGAGTCGAGACTAGCGGGGTCCACAGATACGCAGTATTTT. Translated, it gives CASSESRLAGSTDTQYF.

The V and J genes are TRBV19 and TRBJ2-1, with TRBD1 matching over 9 bases. Unmatched junction bases numbered 4, after V lost 6 bases and J lost 1 base. The CDR3 has 15 residues. From germline, CDR1 is LNHDA and CDR2 SQIVND (reference sequence). The CDR3 here is CASRGTGRSYNEQFF. DNA for the CDR3: TGTGCCAGTAGGGGGACAGGGAGGTCCTACAATGAGCAGTTCTTC.

Written as DNA, the CDR3 is TGTGCCAGCAGCCCGACCTGGACTAGCGGGAGGGAAACCCAGTACTTC. Translated, it gives CASSPTWTSGRETQYF. This rearrangement joins TRBV7-6 to TRBJ2-5; 15 nucleotides line up with TRBD2. With 5 bases clipped from V and 8 bases from J, the junction kept 9 bases outside the gene matches. Germline lookup yields CDR1 SGHVS and CDR2 FNYEAQ. The length of the CDR3 is 16 residues.

The chain links TRBV15 to TRBJ2-1; 8 bases match TRBD1. The CDR3 runs 14 residues. After removal of 3 bases from V and 4 bases from J, the junction contained 2 bases not matched to a gene. Germline V gene lookup returns CDR1 LNHNV and CDR2 YYDKDF (reference sequence). The chain's CDR3 is CATSRGQEYNEQFF. The CDR3 coding sequence is TGTGCCACCAGCAGGGGACAGGAGTACAATGAGCAGTTCTTC. Full variable domain (remainder filled in from reference TRBV15 and TRBJ2-1): DAMVIQNPRYQVTQFGKPVTLSCSQTLNHNVMYWYQQKSSQAPKLLFHYYDKDFNNEADTPDNFQSRRPNTSFCFLDIRSPGLGDTAMYLCATSRGQEYNEQFFGPGTRLTVL.

The V call is TRBV5-1, the J call TRBJ1-6; weak D call: TRBD1 (5 bases). Trimming took 0 bases from V and 6 from J, leaving 13 bases between them. The CDR3 is 16 amino acids. Germline CDR1 SGHRS, CDR2 YFSETQ. The CDR3 DNA is TGCGCCAGCAGCTTGGTTGGGGACGGAGGTAATTCACCCCTCCACTTT. Its protein is CASSLVGDGGNSPLHF.